The T cell receptor (beta chain) described here comes from a study of radiation and T cells in renal cell carcinoma. The CDR3 runs to 14 residues. V lost 3 bases, J lost 5 bases, and 3 bases stayed unmatched. CDR1 is SGDLS and CDR2 is YYNGEE in the germline V gene. Indicated time point: baseline pretreatment blood. The sample's treatment: 15 Gy SBRT to primary tumor, nephrectomy 4 weeks later. The protocol was immunoSEQ multiplex PCR, while the TCRdb copy is restricted to in-frame clones and leaves out a portion. In the table there are some 110,000 clones, around 83% of which are singletons. The sample was blood, taken from a patient whose treatment included radiotherapy and nephrectomy. The chain links TRBV9 to TRBJ1-5; 9 bases match TRBD1. This sequence originates from a woman aged 60-75 years with renal cell carcinoma. The CDR3 sequence: CASSEGTGYQPQHF. The CDR3 DNA sequence: TGTGCCAGCAGCGAGGGGACAGGGTATCAGCCCCAGCATTTT.